A selection of T cell receptor beta chains follows, all from one sample in a study of blood T cells in healthy people across ages. TCRdb ran MiXCR on the 5' RACE reads and lists one entry per CDR3 protein. The repertoire holds 600,000 to 1,000,000 distinct CDR3 sequences, around a quarter seen once, with roughly 3.8% in the top ten. The data were also submitted as part of a second study, on T cells of mothers and their children.

The sequenced sample consisted of blood. Receptor source: a boy under 18 in good health. CDR3s include the opening cysteine and the closing phenylalanine or tryptophan. The order of the fields is clone size, D gene, J gene, V gene, CDR3 protein, CDR3 DNA. The D gene is left open where the match is weak. The listing skips clone size in some rows; elsewhere it reads once, few, many or a size class.

few	.	TRBJ2-4	TRBV29-1	CSVDVWGGNRNIQYF	TGCAGCGTTGATGTATGGGGGGGCAATAGGAACATTCAGTACTTC
few	.	TRBJ1-4	TRBV5-1	CASSLGGDNEKLFF	TGCGCCAGCAGCTTGGGAGGCGATAATGAAAAACTGTTTTTT
few	.	TRBJ2-5	TRBV20-1	CSARRGEAGHQETQYF	TGCAGTGCTAGAAGGGGTGAGGCGGGACACCAAGAGACCCAGTACTTC
many	TRBD1	TRBJ1-1	TRBV12-3/TRBV12-4	CASSLTGTGGRAFF	TGTGCCAGCAGTCTGACCGGGACAGGGGGTCGGGCTTTCTTT
.	TRBD1	TRBJ1-1	TRBV4-3	CASSQLRDRLAEAFF	TGCGCCAGCAGCCAACTCCGGGACAGGCTCGCTGAAGCTTTCTTT
few	.	TRBJ2-3	TRBV7-3	CASSLDARYNTQYF	TGTGCCAGCAGCTTAGATGCCAGATATAATACGCAGTATTTT
.	.	TRBJ2-7	TRBV20-1	CSAAPYEQYF	TGCAGTGCTGCACCCTACGAGCAGTACTTC
.	.	TRBJ2-4	TRBV13	CASSLTAPDIQYF	TGTGCCAGCAGCTTAACCGCCCCGGACATTCAGTACTTC
few	.	TRBJ1-2	TRBV4-1	CASSQGGLGYGYTF	TGCGCCAGCAGCCAAGGGGGTCTAGGGTATGGCTACACCTTC
.	TRBD2	TRBJ2-7	TRBV10-3	CAIASTSSENEQYF	TGTGCCATCGCATCGACTAGCAGTGAGAACGAGCAGTACTTC
.	.	TRBJ2-5	TRBV5-6	CASSLSPSVLPETQYF	TGTGCCAGCAGCTTATCTCCTAGCGTACTACCCGAGACCCAGTACTTC
.	.	TRBJ2-7	TRBV28	CASSLSGTRNYEQYF	TGTGCCAGCAGTTTATCCGGGACAAGGAACTACGAGCAGTACTTC
few	.	TRBJ1-6	TRBV9	CACSLAVSSPLHF	TGTGCCTGCAGCCTCGCGGTATCTTCACCCCTCCACTTT
.	.	TRBJ2-7	TRBV20-1	CSAPQGPYEQYF	TGCAGTGCGCCCCAGGGACCCTACGAGCAGTACTTC
.	.	TRBJ2-1	TRBV20-1	CSAPELLGAQFF	TGCAGTGCGCCCGAACTCCTAGGGGCGCAGTTCTTC